This T cell receptor (beta chain) was found in a study of T-cell reconstitution after alpha-beta-depleted transplantation in children. Unique molecular identifiers were built into the TCRbeta library. TCRdb redid the calling of the PCR reads with MiXCR, one entry per CDR3 protein. The table includes some 840,000 distinct CDR3 sequences, about 15% detected once. J was trimmed by 9 bases and V by 4 bases; bases with no gene match: 23. The CDR3 has 20 residues. The germline CDR1 and CDR2 sequences are SGHAT and FQDESV (reference sequence). This TCR came from a male patient between 5 and 17 years old who had a stem cell transplant for acute lymphoblastic leukemia, so the T cells may come from the graft donor. The chain is built from TRBV11-1 and TRBJ2-3, with 12 nucleotides matching TRBD2. The sample consisted of PBMCs, mostly from graft donor cells, taken 360 days after TCRalphabeta/CD19-depleted stem cell transplant. This CDR3 reads CASSSRPLAAGTSGLGTQYF. In nucleotides, the CDR3 is TGTGCCAGCAGCTCACGTCCCTTGGCCGCCGGGACTAGCGGGCTCGGGACGCAGTATTTT.